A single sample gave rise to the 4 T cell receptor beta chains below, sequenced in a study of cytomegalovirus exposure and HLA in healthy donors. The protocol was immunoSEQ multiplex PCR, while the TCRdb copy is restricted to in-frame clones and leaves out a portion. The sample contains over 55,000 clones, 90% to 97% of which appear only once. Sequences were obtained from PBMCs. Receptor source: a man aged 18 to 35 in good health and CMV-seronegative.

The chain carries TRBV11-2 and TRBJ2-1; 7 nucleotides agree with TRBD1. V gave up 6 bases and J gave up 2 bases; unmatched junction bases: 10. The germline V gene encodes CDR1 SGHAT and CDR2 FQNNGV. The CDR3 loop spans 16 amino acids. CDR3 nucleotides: TGTGCCAGCAGGGGGTGGGAGACAGGGCCCTACAATGAGCAGTTCTTC. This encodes CASRGWETGPYNEQFF.

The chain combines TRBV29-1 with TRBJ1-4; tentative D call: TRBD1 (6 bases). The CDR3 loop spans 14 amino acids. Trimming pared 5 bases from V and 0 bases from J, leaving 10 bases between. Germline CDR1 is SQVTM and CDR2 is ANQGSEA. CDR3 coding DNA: TGCAGCGTTCCGGACAGCGCAACTAATGAAAAACTGTTTTTT. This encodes CSVPDSATNEKLFF.

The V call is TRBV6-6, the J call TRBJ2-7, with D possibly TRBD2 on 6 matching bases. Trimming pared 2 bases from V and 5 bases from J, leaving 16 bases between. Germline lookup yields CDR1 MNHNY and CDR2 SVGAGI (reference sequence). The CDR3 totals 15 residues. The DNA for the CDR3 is TGTGCCAGCAGTTACGGTAGCGGCTACGATAACGAGCAGTACTTC. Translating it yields CASSYGSGYDNEQYF.

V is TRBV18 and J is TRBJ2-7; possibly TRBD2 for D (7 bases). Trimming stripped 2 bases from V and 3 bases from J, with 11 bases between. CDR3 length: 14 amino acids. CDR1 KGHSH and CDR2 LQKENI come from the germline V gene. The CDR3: CASSPAGANYEQYF. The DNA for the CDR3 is TGTGCCAGCTCACCAGCGGGGGCTAACTACGAGCAGTACTTC.